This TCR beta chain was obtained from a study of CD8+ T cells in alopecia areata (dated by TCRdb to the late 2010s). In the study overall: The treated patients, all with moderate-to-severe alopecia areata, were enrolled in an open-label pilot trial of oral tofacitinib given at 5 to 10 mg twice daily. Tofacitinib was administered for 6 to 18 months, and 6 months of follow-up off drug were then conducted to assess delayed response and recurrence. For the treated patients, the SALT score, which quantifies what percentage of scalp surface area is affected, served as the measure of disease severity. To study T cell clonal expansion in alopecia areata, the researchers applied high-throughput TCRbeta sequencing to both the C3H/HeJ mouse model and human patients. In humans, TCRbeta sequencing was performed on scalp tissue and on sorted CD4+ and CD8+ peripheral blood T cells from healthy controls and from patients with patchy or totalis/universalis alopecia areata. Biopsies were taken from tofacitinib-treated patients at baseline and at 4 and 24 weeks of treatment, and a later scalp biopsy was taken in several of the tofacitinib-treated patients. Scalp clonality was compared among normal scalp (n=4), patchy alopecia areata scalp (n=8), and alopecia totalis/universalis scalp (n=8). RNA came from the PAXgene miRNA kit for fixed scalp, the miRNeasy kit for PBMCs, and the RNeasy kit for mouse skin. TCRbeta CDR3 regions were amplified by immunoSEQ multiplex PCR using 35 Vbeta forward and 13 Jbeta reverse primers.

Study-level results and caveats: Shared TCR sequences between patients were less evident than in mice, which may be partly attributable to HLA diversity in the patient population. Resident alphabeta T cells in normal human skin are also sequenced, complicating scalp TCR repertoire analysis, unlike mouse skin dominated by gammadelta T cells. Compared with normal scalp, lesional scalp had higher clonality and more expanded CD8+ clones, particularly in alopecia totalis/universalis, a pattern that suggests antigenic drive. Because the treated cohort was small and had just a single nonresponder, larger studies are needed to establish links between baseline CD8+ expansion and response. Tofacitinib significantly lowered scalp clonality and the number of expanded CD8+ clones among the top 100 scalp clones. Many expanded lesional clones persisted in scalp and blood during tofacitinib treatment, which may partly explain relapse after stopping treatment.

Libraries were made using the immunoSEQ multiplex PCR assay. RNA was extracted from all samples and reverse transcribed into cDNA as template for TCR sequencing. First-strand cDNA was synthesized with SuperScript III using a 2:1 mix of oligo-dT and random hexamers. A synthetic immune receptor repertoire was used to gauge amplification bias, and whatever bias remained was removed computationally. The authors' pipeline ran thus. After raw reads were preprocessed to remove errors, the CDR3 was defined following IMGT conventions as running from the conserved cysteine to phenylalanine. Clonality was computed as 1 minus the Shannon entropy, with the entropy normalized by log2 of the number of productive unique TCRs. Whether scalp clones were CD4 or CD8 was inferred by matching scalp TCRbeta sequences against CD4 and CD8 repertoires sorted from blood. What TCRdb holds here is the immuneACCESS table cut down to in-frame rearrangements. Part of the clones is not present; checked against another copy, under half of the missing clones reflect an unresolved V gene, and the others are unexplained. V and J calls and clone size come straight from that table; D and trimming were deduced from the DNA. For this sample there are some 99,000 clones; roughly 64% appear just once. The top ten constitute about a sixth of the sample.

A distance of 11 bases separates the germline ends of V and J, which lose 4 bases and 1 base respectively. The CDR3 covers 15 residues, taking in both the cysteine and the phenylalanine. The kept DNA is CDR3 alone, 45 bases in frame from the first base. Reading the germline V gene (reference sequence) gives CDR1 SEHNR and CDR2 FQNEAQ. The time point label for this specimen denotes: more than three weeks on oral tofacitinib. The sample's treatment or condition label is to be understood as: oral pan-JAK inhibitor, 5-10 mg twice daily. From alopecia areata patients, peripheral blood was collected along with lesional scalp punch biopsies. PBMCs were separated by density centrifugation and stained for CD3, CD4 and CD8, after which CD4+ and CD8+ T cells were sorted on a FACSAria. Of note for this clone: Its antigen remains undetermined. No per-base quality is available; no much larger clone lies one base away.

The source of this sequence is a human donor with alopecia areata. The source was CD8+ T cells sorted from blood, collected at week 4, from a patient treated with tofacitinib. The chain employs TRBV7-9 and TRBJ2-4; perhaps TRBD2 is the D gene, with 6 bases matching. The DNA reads TGTGCCAGCAGCTCTGGGGGGATGGCCAAAAACATTCAGTACTTC. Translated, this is CASSSGGMAKNIQYF.